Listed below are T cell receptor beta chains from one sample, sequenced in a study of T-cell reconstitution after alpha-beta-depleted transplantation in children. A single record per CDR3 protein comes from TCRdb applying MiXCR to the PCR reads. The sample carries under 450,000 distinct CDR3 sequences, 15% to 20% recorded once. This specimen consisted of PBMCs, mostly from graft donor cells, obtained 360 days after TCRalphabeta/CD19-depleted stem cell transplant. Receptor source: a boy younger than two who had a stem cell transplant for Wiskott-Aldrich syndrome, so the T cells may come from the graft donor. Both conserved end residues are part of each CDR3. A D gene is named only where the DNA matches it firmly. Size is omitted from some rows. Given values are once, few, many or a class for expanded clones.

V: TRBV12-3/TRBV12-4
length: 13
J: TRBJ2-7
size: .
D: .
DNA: TGTGCCAGCAGCCCCTTCGAGGGGAGCGAGCAGTACTTC
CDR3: CASSPFEGSEQYF

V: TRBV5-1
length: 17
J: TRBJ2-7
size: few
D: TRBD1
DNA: TGCGCCAGCAGCTTGGATCTGGACAGGGGGCTTCTCTACGAGCAGTACTTC
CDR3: CASSLDLDRGLLYEQYF

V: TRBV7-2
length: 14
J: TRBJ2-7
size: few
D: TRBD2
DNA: TGTGCCAGCAGCCCCAGACTAGCGACTCCCGAGCAGTACTTC
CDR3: CASSPRLATPEQYF

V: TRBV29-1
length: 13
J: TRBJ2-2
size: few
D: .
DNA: TGCAGCGTTGAAGAAAGAGGCACCGGGGAGCTGTTTTTT
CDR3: CSVEERGTGELFF

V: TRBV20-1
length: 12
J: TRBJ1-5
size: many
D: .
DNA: TGCAGTGCTAGGGACTCAGGTCAGCCCCAGCATTTT
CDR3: CSARDSGQPQHF

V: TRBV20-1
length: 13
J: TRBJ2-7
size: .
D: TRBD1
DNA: TGCAGTGCTGAGGGACAGATCCTTGGCGAGCAGTACTTC
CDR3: CSAEGQILGEQYF

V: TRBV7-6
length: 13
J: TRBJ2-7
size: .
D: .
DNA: TGTGCCAGCAGCTTAGCCTTTAACTACGAGCAGTACTTC
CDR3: CASSLAFNYEQYF

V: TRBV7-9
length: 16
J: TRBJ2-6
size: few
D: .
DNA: TGTGCCAGCACCTATTCGGTGGTAACTGGGGCCAACGTCCTGACTTTC
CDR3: CASTYSVVTGANVLTF

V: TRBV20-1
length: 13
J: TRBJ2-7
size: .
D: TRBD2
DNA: TGCAGTGCTAGAGGACTAGCGGGAGAAGAGCAGTACTTC
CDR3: CSARGLAGEEQYF

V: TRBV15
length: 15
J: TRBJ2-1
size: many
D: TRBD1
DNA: TGTGCCACCAGCAGCTGGGACAGGACGTACAATGAGCAGTTCTTC
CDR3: CATSSWDRTYNEQFF

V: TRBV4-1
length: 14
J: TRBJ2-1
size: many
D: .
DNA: TGCGCCAGCAGCCAAGATCCGAAGAGTAATGAGCAGTTCTTC
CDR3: CASSQDPKSNEQFF

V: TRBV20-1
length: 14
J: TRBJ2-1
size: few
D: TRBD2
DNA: TGCAGTGCCTCAAAGGCGGGAGGCTACAATGAGCAGTTCTTC
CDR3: CSASKAGGYNEQFF

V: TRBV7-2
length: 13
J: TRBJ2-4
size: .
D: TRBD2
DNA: TGTGCCAGCAGCCTCGGACTAGCGGGGGATGTGTACTTC
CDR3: CASSLGLAGDVYF

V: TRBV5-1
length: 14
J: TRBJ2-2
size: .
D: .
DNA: TGCGCCAGCGAAAGGGGGGCGAACACCGAGGAGCTGTTTTTT
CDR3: CASERGANTEELFF

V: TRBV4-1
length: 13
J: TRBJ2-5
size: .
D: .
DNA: TGCGCCAGCAGCCGGTCGGGACCCGAGACCCAGTACTTC
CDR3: CASSRSGPETQYF

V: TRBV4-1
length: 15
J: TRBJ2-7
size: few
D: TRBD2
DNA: TGCGCCAGCAGCCAAGGACGGGGGGGTCTTGGTGAGCAGTACTTC
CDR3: CASSQGRGGLGEQYF

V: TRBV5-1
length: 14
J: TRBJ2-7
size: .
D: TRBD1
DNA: TGCGCCAGCAGCTCCCTGACAGGGGCCTACGAGCAGTACTTC
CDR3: CASSSLTGAYEQYF

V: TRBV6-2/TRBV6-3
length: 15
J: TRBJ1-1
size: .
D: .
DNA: TGTGCCAGCAGTTATCGGGCAGCTATTAACACTGAAGCTTTCTTT
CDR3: CASSYRAAINTEAFF

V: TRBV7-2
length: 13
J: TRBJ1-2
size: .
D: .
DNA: TGTGCCAGCAGCTTAGCAGGTCTCTATGGCTACACCTTC
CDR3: CASSLAGLYGYTF

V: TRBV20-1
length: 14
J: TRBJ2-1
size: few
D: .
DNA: TGCAGTGCTAGAGATTCGGCGGGGTACAATGAGCAGTTCTTC
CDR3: CSARDSAGYNEQFF

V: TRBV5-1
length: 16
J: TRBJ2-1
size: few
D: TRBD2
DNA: TGCGCCAGCAGCACTAGCGGGAGGGGACCCTACAATGAGCAGTTCTTC
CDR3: CASSTSGRGPYNEQFF

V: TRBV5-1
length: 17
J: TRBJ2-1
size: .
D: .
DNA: TGCGCCAGCAGCTATAGCCGCCCTCTAGGGACCTACAATGAGCAGTTCTTC
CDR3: CASSYSRPLGTYNEQFF

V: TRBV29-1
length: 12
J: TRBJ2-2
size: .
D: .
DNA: TGCAGCGTTTCCCCACTAAAGGGGGAGCTGTTTTTT
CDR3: CSVSPLKGELFF

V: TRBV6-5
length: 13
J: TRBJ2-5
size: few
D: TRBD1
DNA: TGTGCCAGCAGTTACCTGAGACAGGGAACCCAGTACTTC
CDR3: CASSYLRQGTQYF

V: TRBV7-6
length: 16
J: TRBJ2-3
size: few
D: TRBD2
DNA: TGTGCCAGCAGCTTCCCCATCCGGGGGGGCACAGATACGCAGTATTTT
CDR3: CASSFPIRGGTDTQYF

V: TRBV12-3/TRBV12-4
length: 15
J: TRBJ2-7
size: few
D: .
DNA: TGTGCCAGCAGGCGGTCCAGGTCACTCCTCCACGAGCAGTACTTC
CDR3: CASRRSRSLLHEQYF

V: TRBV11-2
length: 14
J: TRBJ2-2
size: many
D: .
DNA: TGTGCCAGCAGCTTAATAGGGATTGGCGGGGAGCTGTTTTTT
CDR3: CASSLIGIGGELFF

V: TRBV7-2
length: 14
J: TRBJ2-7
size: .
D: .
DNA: TGTGCCAGCAGCTTAAAGGGCCCAGGGCAGGAGCAGTACTTC
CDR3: CASSLKGPGQEQYF

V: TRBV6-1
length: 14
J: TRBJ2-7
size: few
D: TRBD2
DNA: TGTGCCACCACCGGGAGGCCCGGCTCCTACGAGCAGTACTTC
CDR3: CATTGRPGSYEQYF

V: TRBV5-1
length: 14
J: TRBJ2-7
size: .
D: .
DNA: TGCGCCAGCAGCTTCGCCGGGACGGGGGACGAGCAGTACTTC
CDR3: CASSFAGTGDEQYF

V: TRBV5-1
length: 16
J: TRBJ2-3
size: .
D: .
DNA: TGCGCCAGCACCAAGATACCCTACCCGAGCACAGATACGCAGTATTTT
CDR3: CASTKIPYPSTDTQYF

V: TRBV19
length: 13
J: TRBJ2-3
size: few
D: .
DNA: TGTGCCAGTTCGGAGACAGTCACAGATACGCAGTATTTT
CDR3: CASSETVTDTQYF

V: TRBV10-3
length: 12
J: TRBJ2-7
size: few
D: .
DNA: TGTGCCATCAGTGAGTCTAGCTACGAGCAGTACTTC
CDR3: CAISESSYEQYF

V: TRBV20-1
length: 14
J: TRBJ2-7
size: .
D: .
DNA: TGCAGTGCTACCGGACCTCCAACAGCCTACGAGCAGTACTTC
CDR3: CSATGPPTAYEQYF

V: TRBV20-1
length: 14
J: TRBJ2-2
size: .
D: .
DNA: TGCAGTGCTAGAGTTCAGGGGCGGACCGGGGAGCTGTTTTTT
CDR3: CSARVQGRTGELFF

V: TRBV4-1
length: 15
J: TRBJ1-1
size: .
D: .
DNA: TGCGCCAGCAGCCAAGATATAGGGGCTCACACTGAAGCTTTCTTT
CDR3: CASSQDIGAHTEAFF

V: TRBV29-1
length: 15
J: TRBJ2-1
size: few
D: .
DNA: TGCAGCGTTGAAGATTCCCCCTTTTCAATGAATGAGCAGTTCTTC
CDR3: CSVEDSPFSMNEQFF

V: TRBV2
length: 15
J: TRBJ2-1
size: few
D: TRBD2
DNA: TGTGCCAGCACCCCTAGCGGGGGTAACTACAATGAGCAGTTCTTC
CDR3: CASTPSGGNYNEQFF

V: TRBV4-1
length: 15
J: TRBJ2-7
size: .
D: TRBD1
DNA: TGCGCCAGCAGCCAGTCACAGGGGAGCTCCTACGAGCAGTACTTC
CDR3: CASSQSQGSSYEQYF

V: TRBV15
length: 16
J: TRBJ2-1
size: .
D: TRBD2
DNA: TGTGCCACCAGCAGAGGTTTAGCGGGAGGGGGGAATGAGCAGTTCTTC
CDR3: CATSRGLAGGGNEQFF

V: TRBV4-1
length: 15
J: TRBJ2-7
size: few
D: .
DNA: TGCGCCAGCAGCCAGAAAGGGGGAACCACCTACGAGCAGTACTTC
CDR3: CASSQKGGTTYEQYF

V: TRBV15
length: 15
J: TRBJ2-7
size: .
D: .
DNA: TGTGCCACCAGCTTATCAGGTGCGCCACCCTACGAGCAGTACTTC
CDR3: CATSLSGAPPYEQYF

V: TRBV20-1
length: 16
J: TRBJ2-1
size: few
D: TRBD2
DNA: TGCAGTGCTCGACTAGCGGGGGGTTCCTCCTACAATGAGCAGTTCTTC
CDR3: CSARLAGGSSYNEQFF

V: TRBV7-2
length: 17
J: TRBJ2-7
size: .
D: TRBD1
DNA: TGTGCCAGCAGCCCTATCATCGGGACAGGACCCTCTAGTGAGCAGTACTTC
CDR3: CASSPIIGTGPSSEQYF

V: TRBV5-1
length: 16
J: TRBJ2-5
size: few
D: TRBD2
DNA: TGCGCCAGCAGCCCGCGGGAGGCAGGGCCGAGAGAGACCCAGTACTTC
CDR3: CASSPREAGPRETQYF

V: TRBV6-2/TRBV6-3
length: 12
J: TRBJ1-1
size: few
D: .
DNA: TGTGCCAGCAGTCTACAGATCACTGAAGCTTTCTTT
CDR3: CASSLQITEAFF

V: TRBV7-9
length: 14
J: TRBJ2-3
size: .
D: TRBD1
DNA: TGTGCCAGCATCGACAGGGGCGGCACAGATACGCAGTATTTT
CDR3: CASIDRGGTDTQYF

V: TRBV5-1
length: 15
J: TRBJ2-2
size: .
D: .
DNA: TGCGCCAGCTCTGGACTAAACGCGAACACCGGGGAGCTGTTTTTT
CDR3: CASSGLNANTGELFF

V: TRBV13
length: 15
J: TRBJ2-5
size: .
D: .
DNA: TGTGCCAGCAGCTTAAGGGCGGAGGTCCGTGAGACCCAGTACTTC
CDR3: CASSLRAEVRETQYF

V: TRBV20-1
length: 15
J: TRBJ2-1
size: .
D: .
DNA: TGCAGTGCTACTCGGGGGGCGAGCTCCTACAATGAGCAGTTCTTC
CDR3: CSATRGASSYNEQFF

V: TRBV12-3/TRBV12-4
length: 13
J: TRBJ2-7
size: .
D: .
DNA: TGTGCCAGCAGCTCAAAAGGAATTTACGAGCAGTACTTC
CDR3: CASSSKGIYEQYF

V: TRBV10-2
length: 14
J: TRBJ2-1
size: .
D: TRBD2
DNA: TGCGCCAGCAGTGCACTAGCGGGAGAGGGTGAGCAGTTCTTC
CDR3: CASSALAGEGEQFF

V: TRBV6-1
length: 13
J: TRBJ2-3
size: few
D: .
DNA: TGTGCCAGCCGGGACGTGTATGGAGATACGCAGTATTTT
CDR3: CASRDVYGDTQYF